These 10 T cell receptor beta chains came from one sample sequenced in a study of cytomegalovirus exposure and HLA in healthy donors. 13 Jbeta primers and 60 Vbeta primers were used for the PCR. Assay used: immunoSEQ multiplex PCR; TCRdb lists only in-frame clones, some missing. The table includes around 95,000 clones, less than 85% detected once. Specimen: PBMCs. Receptors were obtained from a male donor in good health and CMV-seronegative.

V is TRBV4-3 and J is TRBJ1-2; 7 bases match TRBD1. V shed 4 bases, J shed 1 base, and the junction held 3 bases outside the gene matches. This CDR3 has 14 residues. Germline assignment: CDR1 LGHNA and CDR2 YSLEER. The DNA for the CDR3 is TGCGCCAGCAGCCTTACAGGGGTTAACTATGGCTACACCTTC. This gives the protein CASSLTGVNYGYTF.

The V and J genes are TRBV4-2 and TRBJ2-3; D unclear. Trimming cost V 0 bases and J 1 base, with 5 bases left between them. CDR3 length: 14 residues. In germline, CDR1 is LGHNA, CDR2 YNFKEQ. The CDR3 reads CASSQDPGTDTQYF. In DNA, the CDR3 is TGTGCCAGCAGCCAAGATCCAGGCACAGATACGCAGTATTTT.

The CDR3 region has the DNA TGTGCCAGCAGCTTACTCGGGCTAGCGGGAGGGGGGCAAGAGACCCAGTACTTC. Translating gives CASSLLGLAGGGQETQYF. The rearrangement links TRBV7-8 to TRBJ2-5; TRBD2 matches at 12 bases. This CDR3 spans 18 amino acids. CDR1 is SGHVS, CDR2 FQNEAQ, per germline. J was trimmed by 2 bases and V by 2 bases; bases with no gene match: 9.

This clone came up a few times. The V gene is TRBV27, the J gene TRBJ2-7, with 11 bases lining up with TRBD2. The J segment lost 1 base and the V segment lost 5 bases, leaving 7 bases of the junction unmatched. This CDR3 has 16 amino acids. Germline CDR1 is MNHEY and CDR2 is SMNVEV (reference sequence). CDR3 bases: TGTGCCAGCAGTCGGTCGGGACTAGCGGTTTCCTACGAGCAGTACTTC. Its translation is CASSRSGLAVSYEQYF.

The V and J genes are TRBV5-4 and TRBJ2-3; TRBD1 agrees at 10 bases. The CDR3 sequence is 16 residues long. The V gene end was trimmed by 0 bases and the J gene end by 3 bases; junction bases not matched to a gene: 4. Per germline, CDR1 SGHNT and CDR2 YYREEE (reference sequence). CDR3 in amino acids: CASSLAGTGVTDTQYF. The CDR3, as DNA: TGTGCCAGCAGCTTGGCCGGGACAGGGGTGACAGATACGCAGTATTTT.

The V call is TRBV5-1, the J call TRBJ1-6; D call uncertain. This CDR3 is built from 16 residues. Trimming took 2 bases from V and 0 from J, leaving 9 bases between them. The germline V gene has CDR1 SGHRS and CDR2 YFSETQ. The CDR3 loop reads CASSLEGSSYNSPLHF. The CDR3 nucleotides are TGCGCCAGCAGCTTAGAAGGGAGCTCCTATAATTCACCCCTCCACTTT.

This clone was counted once. This chain uses TRBV5-1 with TRBJ2-1; 9 bases map to TRBD1. V lost 0 bases and J lost 9; bases outside the gene matches: 7. The CDR3 is 15 residues long. From germline, CDR1 is SGHRS and CDR2 YFSETQ. The CDR3 sequence: CASSLEQGALGEQFF. The CDR3 DNA follows: TGCGCCAGCAGCTTGGAACAGGGGGCGTTGGGTGAGCAGTTCTTC.

This clone was detected once. The CDR3 loop is CASNIGQGRNEKLFF. DNA of the CDR3: TGTGCCAGCAACATCGGACAGGGTAGGAATGAAAAACTGTTTTTT. The chain links TRBV6-1 to TRBJ1-4; 8 positions agree with TRBD1. The CDR3 consists of 15 residues. The V gene end was trimmed by 7 bases and the J gene end by 5 bases; junction bases not matched to a gene: 9. CDR1 and CDR2 from the germline V gene are MNHNS and SASEGT.

The chain is built from TRBV6-5 and TRBJ2-1; 7 nucleotides agree with TRBD2. The germline CDR1 and CDR2 sequences are MNHEY and SVGAGI. This CDR3 is built from 15 residues. Losses at the gene ends were 5 bases for V and 6 bases for J; bases not matched to a gene: 10. CDR3 sequence (DNA): TGTGCCAGCAGTCCTGGACTAGTAGTAGGCAATGAGCAGTTCTTC. It is translated as CASSPGLVVGNEQFF.

The rearrangement links TRBV9 to TRBJ1-2; no reliable D call. CDR3 length: 13 amino acids. The V end lost 5 bases, the J end lost 3 bases, and 11 bases lay between the germline ends. The germline V gene has CDR1 SGDLS and CDR2 YYNGEE. CDR3 DNA sequence: TGTGCCAGCAGAACTCCGGAGGACTATGGCTACACCTTC. This sequence encodes CASRTPEDYGYTF.